These 13 T cell receptor beta chains share one sample of origin, sequenced in a study of blood T cells in healthy people across ages. Using a J-beta primer mix together with a sample-barcoded 5' primer, a second PCR was run for about 7 to 12 cycles. TCRdb passed the 5' RACE reads through MiXCR, listing each CDR3 protein once. Here the sample spans fewer than 800,000 distinct CDR3 sequences, 20% to 30% being singletons. The sample was also linked to a second study, of T cells of mothers and their children.

Sequenced: blood. These TCRs come from a boy aged 5-17 years in good health.

Only a few counts were recorded for this clonotype. The chain couples TRBV11-1 to TRBJ2-5, with TRBD2 identical over 8 bases. The CDR3 runs 15 residues. Trimming took 1 base from V and 4 from J; bases not matched to a gene: 5. The germline gives CDR1 SGHAT, CDR2 FQDESV (reference sequence). CDR3 bases: TGTGCCAGCAGCTTAGAAGCGGGAGTAAGAGAGACCCAGTACTTC. Its protein is CASSLEAGVRETQYF. Using reference TRBV11-1 and TRBJ2-5 for the parts outside the CDR3, the full variable domain is EAEVAQSPRYKITEKSQAVAFWCDPISGHATLYWYRQILGQGPELLVQFQDESVVDDSQLPKDRFSAERLKGVDSTLKIQPAELGDSAMYLCASSLEAGVRETQYFGPGTRLLVL.

The chain links TRBV7-2 to TRBJ2-7, with no clear D. The CDR3 is 14 amino acids. Trimming took off 4 bases at V and 2 bases at J, with 12 bases between the two ends. Per germline, CDR1 SGHTA and CDR2 FQGNSA. In DNA form, the CDR3 reads TGTGCCAGCAGCTCCCCAGACTTCACCTACGAGCAGTACTTC. Amino acid sequence: CASSSPDFTYEQYF.

The V call is TRBV19, the J call TRBJ2-7, with 7 bases aligning to TRBD1. The CDR3 is 14 amino acids. The V gene end was trimmed by 2 bases and the J gene end by 3 bases; junction bases not matched to a gene: 4. The V gene's germline CDR1 is LNHDA and CDR2 SQIVND (reference sequence). As DNA, the CDR3 is TGTGCCAGTAGTATATGGGACAGACGCTACGAGCAGTACTTC. This sequence encodes CASSIWDRRYEQYF.

Comment on this clonotype: One end of the junction does not line up with germline, which may come from a read error. This sequence joins TRBV7-9 and TRBJ1-4, with no clear D. The CDR3 spans 13 residues. The germline V gene has CDR1 SEHNR and CDR2 FQNEAQ (reference sequence). CDR3: CASGSATNEKLFF. In DNA, the CDR3 is TGTGCCAGCGGCTCTGCAACTAATGAAAAACTGTTCTTT.

This clonotype was detected ten times or more. The J gene is TRBJ2-5, the V gene TRBV5-1; 7 bases match TRBD1. Germline CDR1 reads SGHRS; CDR2 reads YFSETQ. V was pared by 4 bases and J by 4 bases, with 13 bases of the junction left unmatched. The CDR3 contains 16 residues. The CDR3 DNA is TGCGCCAGCAGCCCGGCGGGTGACAGGGAAGGAGAGACCCAGTACTTC. Encoded protein: CASSPAGDREGETQYF.

The genes are TRBV10-2 and TRBJ2-5, with 8 positions matching TRBD2. Looked up from germline, CDR1 is WSHSY and CDR2 is SAAADI. CDR3 length: 14 amino acids. The ends lost 0 bases at V and 7 bases at J; junction bases unmatched: 4. The CDR3 spells CASSESSGSRTQYF. CDR3 DNA: TGCGCCAGCAGTGAGTCGAGCGGGAGCCGGACCCAGTACTTC.

This sequence joins TRBV20-1 and TRBJ2-3, with D perhaps TRBD2 (7 bases). This CDR3 region has 12 residues. Trimming pared 4 bases from V and 10 bases from J, leaving 15 bases between. Germline V gives CDR1 DFQATT, CDR2 SNEGSKA (reference sequence). The CDR3 loop reads CSAKGGKDPQYF. In DNA, the CDR3 is TGCAGTGCTAAGGGGGGGAAGGATCCGCAGTATTTT.

There are a few counts of this clonotype. The CDR3 loop is CASRWGRKETQYF. The CDR3 DNA is TGTGCCAGCAGATGGGGCAGGAAAGAGACCCAGTACTTC. The gene calls are TRBV7-9 and TRBJ2-5, with D possibly being TRBD1 (5 bases). V lost 6 bases and J lost 3, with 11 bases in between. The CDR3 covers 13 residues. Germline loops: CDR1 SEHNR, CDR2 FQNEAQ (reference sequence).

There are a few counts of this clonotype. The chain uses TRBV5-1 and TRBJ2-5; perhaps D is TRBD1 or TRBD2 (5 bases each). The CDR3 is made up of 14 amino acids. V was clipped by 6 bases and J by 3 bases, with 15 bases between them. CDR1 and CDR2 (germline): SGHRS, YFSETQ. The CDR3 is CASTHEGWEETQYF. The CDR3 DNA is TGCGCCAGCACCCACGAGGGGTGGGAAGAGACCCAGTACTTC.

The J gene is TRBJ2-5, the V gene TRBV5-1; D gene uncertain. This CDR3 comprises 16 residues. The ends were cut back, 1 base at V and 1 base at J, with 14 bases in the middle. CDR1 is SGHRS, CDR2 YFSETQ, per germline. The CDR3 region is CASSLPLHSLQETQYF. The CDR3 region has the DNA TGCGCCAGCAGCTTGCCCCTTCACAGTCTCCAAGAGACCCAGTACTTC.

The rearrangement uses TRBV29-1 and TRBJ2-5, with a possible D match to TRBD2 (6 bases). Germline CDR1 reads SQVTM; CDR2 reads ANQGSEA. The CDR3 runs 15 residues. The ends were cut back, 2 bases at V and 1 base at J, with 14 bases in the middle. CDR3 region: CSVEKAWDFQETQYF. In DNA form, the CDR3 reads TGCAGCGTTGAAAAGGCTTGGGACTTCCAAGAGACCCAGTACTTC.

The DNA of the CDR3 is TGCAGTGCTAGTATGGAGGGAAATGAAAAACTGTTTTTT. It specifies CSASMEGNEKLFF. The chain combines TRBV20-1 with TRBJ1-4, with D unclear. CDR3 length equals 13 residues. Germline V lookup: CDR1 DFQATT, CDR2 SNEGSKA (reference sequence). The V gene lost 3 bases and the J gene lost 5 bases, with 10 bases spanning the gap.

This clonotype was seen ten or more times. The genes are TRBV6-2 or TRBV6-3 and TRBJ2-5, with unresolved D. Trimming shortened V by 2 bases and J by 5 bases, and 9 bases separated the two germline ends. There are 13 residues in the CDR3. Germline lookup yields CDR1 MNHEY and CDR2 SVGEGT. The DNA for the CDR3 is TGTGCCAGCAGTTACCGGGTTCGGGAGACCCAGTACTTC. It yields the protein CASSYRVRETQYF.